The 2 T cell receptor beta chains presented below share a single source sample, sequenced in a study of OX40 agonist ivuxolimab in advanced cancers. Some clones are missing from TCRdb's copy, which holds only in-frame ones; the method was immunoSEQ multiplex PCR. The sample shows tens of thousands of clones, roughly 87% of them seen only once. The material sequenced was CD4+ or CD8+ T cells sorted from blood, taken in a trial of the OX40 agonist ivuxolimab. The receptors stem from an adult with an advanced solid tumor such as melanoma, head and neck, liver or kidney cancer.

The V gene is TRBV29-1, the J gene TRBJ1-4; no reliable D call. CDR1 SQVTM and CDR2 ANQGSEA come from the germline V gene. V was cut by 3 bases and J by 0 bases, with 5 bases left in between. The CDR3 length is 13 residues. The CDR3 protein is CSVELTTNEKLFF. The CDR3, as DNA: TGCAGCGTTGAGTTAACAACTAATGAAAAACTGTTTTTT.

A single count supports this clone. The gene calls are TRBV19 and TRBJ2-5; 8 bases map to TRBD2. Germline CDR1 LNHDA, CDR2 SQIVND (reference sequence). V was pared by 6 bases and J by 1 base, with 7 bases of the junction left unmatched. This CDR3 is built from 15 residues. The CDR3 DNA follows: TGTGCCAGTAGCCTGGGACTAGTTCGCCAAGAGACCCAGTACTTC. Amino acids: CASSLGLVRQETQYF.